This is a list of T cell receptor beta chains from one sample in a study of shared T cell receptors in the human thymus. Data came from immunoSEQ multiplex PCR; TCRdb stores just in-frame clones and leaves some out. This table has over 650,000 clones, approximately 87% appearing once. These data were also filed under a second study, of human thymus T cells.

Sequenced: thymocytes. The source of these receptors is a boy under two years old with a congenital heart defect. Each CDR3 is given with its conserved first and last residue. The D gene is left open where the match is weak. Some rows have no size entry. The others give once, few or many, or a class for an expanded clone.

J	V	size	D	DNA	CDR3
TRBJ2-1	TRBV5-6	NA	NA	TGTGCCAGCAGGAAGGAAGCGGACTACTTTTCCTACAATGAGCAGTTCTTC	CASRKEADYFSYNEQFF
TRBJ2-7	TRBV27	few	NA	TGTGCCAGCAGTCCGAAAGGGACTTCCTACGAGCAGTACTTC	CASSPKGTSYEQYF
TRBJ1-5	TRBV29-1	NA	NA	TGCAGCGTTGCAACCGGGAGCAATCAGCCCCAGCATTTT	CSVATGSNQPQHF
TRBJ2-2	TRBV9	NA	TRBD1	TGTGCCAGCAGCGTAAGGGGACAGGGGCGGGACACCGGGGAGCTGTTTTTT	CASSVRGQGRDTGELFF
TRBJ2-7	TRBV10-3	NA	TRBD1	TGTGCCATCAGGGGGACAGACCAGGGACAGCAGTACTTC	CAIRGTDQGQQYF
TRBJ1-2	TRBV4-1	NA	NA	TGCGCCAGCAGCCATACAGGGTTCCTTACTTCTAACTATGGCTACACCTTC	CASSHTGFLTSNYGYTF
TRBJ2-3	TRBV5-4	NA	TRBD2	TGTGCCAGCAGCGGACGGACTAGCTCTGGCACAGATACGCAGTATTTT	CASSGRTSSGTDTQYF
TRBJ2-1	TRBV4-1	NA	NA	TGCGCCAGCAGCCAAGATGCGGAGGGCGTAAATACAGATGAGCAGTTCTTC	CASSQDAEGVNTDEQFF
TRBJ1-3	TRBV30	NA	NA	TGTGCCTGGAGTGTACGGAGTCACTCTGGAAACACCATATATTTT	CAWSVRSHSGNTIYF
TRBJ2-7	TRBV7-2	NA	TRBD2	TGTGCCAGCAGCTCCCTTGGCGGGAGGGTTTACGAGCAGTACTTC	CASSSLGGRVYEQYF
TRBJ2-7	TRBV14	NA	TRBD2	TGTGCCAGCAGCCAGAGCGGGAGCTCCTACGAGCAGTACTTC	CASSQSGSSYEQYF
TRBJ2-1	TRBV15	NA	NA	TGTGCCACCAGCAGAGGGGTCCTCGGCGGGTCCTCCTACAATGAGCAGTTCTTC	CATSRGVLGGSSYNEQFF
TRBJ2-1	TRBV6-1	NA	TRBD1	TGTGCCAGCAGGCCACCTCGACAGGGGAACAATGAGCAGTTCTTC	CASRPPRQGNNEQFF
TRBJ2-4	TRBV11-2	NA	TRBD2	TGTGCCAGCAGCTTAGTAGGACTAGCGGGGGGGCAACGAAAAAACATTCAGTACTTC	CASSLVGLAGGQRKNIQYF
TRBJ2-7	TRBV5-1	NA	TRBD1	TGCGCCAGCAGCACGAAACGACAGGGGGTTTCCTACGAGCAGTACTTC	CASSTKRQGVSYEQYF
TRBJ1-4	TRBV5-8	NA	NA	TGTGCCAGCAGCTCTATTGAAGAAGCGACTAATGAAAAACTGTTTTTT	CASSSIEEATNEKLFF
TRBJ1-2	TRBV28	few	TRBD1	TGTGCCACCCCGGACAGGGATAACTATGGCTACACCTTC	CATPDRDNYGYTF
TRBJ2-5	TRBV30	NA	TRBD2	TGTGCCTGGAGTGTAGGACTAGCGGGGGGAAAAGAGACCCAGTACTTC	CAWSVGLAGGKETQYF
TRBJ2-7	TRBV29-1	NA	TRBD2	TGCAGCGTTGAATGGGTGTCGGGGAGGGGTCAGTACGAGCAGTACTTC	CSVEWVSGRGQYEQYF
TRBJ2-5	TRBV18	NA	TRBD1	TGTGCCAGCTCACCAGCCCGGGACAGGACCGCAGAGACCCAGTACTTC	CASSPARDRTAETQYF
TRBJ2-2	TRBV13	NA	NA	TGTGCCAGCAGCGCGTACAGGCGGGAGCTGTTTTTT	CASSAYRRELFF
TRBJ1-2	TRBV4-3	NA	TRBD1	TGCGCCAGCAGCCGCAAACAGGGGGCCTATGGCTACACCTTC	CASSRKQGAYGYTF
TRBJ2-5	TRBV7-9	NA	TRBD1	TGTGCCAGCAGCGATCCGGTCGAGACAGGCAGGGGGATCCAAGAGACCCAGTACTTC	CASSDPVETGRGIQETQYF
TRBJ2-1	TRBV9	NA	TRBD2	TGTGCCAGCAGCGTAGGGCAGCGGGAGGTGGACAATGAGCAGTTCTTC	CASSVGQREVDNEQFF
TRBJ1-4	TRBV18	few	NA	TGTGCCAGCTCACCACTTACGGCAACTAATGAAAAACTGTTTTTT	CASSPLTATNEKLFF
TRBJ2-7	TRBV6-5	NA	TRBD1	TGTGCCAGCAGCCACAGGGGCCTTCTAACCTACGAGCAGTACTTC	CASSHRGLLTYEQYF
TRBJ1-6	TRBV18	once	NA	TGTGCCAGCTCACCGCACACAGGGACCGGTAATTCACCCCTCCACTTT	CASSPHTGTGNSPLHF
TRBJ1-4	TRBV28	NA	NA	TGTGCCAGCAGTGCCCATAGCTCCCTCAGCCAAAAACTGTTTTTT	CASSAHSSLSQKLFF